The 23 T cell receptor beta chains given below trace back to one sample, sequenced in a study of blood T cell repertoires in COVID-19. The assay was immunoSEQ multiplex PCR, and TCRdb's table has in-frame clones only and misses some. The sample shows a few hundred thousand clones, around nine tenths of them seen only once. The sequenced sample was PBMCs or T cells enriched from blood (not recorded which). Receptors originate from a woman aged 50 to 60 who had recovered from COVID-19.

This clone was picked up one time. This chain links TRBV7-9 with TRBJ2-5, with D possibly matching TRBD2 (6 bases). CDR1 and CDR2 (germline): SEHNR, FQNEAQ (reference sequence). This CDR3 region has 18 residues. The V end lost 5 bases, the J end lost 1 base, and 23 bases lay between the germline ends. CDR3 coding DNA: TGTGCCAGCAGCCCAGACGCCGTGGAGGCGGGACTCCAAGAGACCCAGTACTTC. Translated, it gives CASSPDAVEAGLQETQYF.

The V gene is TRBV4-3, the J gene TRBJ2-3, with 10 bases lining up with TRBD2. Germline CDR1 LGHNA, CDR2 YSLEER. The V segment lost 5 bases and the J segment 2 bases; nucleotides outside the gene matches: 7. The CDR3 totals 16 residues. DNA for the CDR3: TGCGCCAGCAGCGCAACTAGCGGGGCACTCACAGATACGCAGTATTTT. Translating gives CASSATSGALTDTQYF.

The chain carries TRBV29-1 and TRBJ2-7; TRBD1 might be the D (7 bases). Trimming shortened V by 5 bases and J by 4 bases, and 12 bases separated the two germline ends. CDR1 and CDR2 from the germline V gene are SQVTM and ANQGSEA. This CDR3 is 12 amino acids long. CDR3 loop: CSVCPGGYEQYF. The CDR3 DNA is TGCAGCGTTTGTCCAGGGGGGTACGAGCAGTACTTC.

The chain carries TRBV4-2 and TRBJ1-4; D possibly corresponds to TRBD1 (6 bases). V lost 4 bases, J lost 8 bases, and 23 bases lay in between. Germline V CDR1 and CDR2: LGHNA, YNFKEQ. The CDR3 is 17 amino acids. CDR3 amino acids: CASSPRDIGAIEEKLFF. The CDR3 nucleotides read TGTGCCAGCAGCCCCCGGGACATTGGGGCAATTGAGGAAAAACTGTTTTTT.

The rearrangement uses TRBV18 and TRBJ2-7, with D perhaps TRBD2 (6 bases). This CDR3 is built from 15 residues. Germline V gene lookup returns CDR1 KGHSH and CDR2 LQKENI. The germline V and J ends were trimmed by 3 bases and 2 bases, with 14 bases remaining between them. CDR3 coding DNA: TGTGCCAGCTCACCCCTCCTCGGGGGAACCTACGAGCAGTACTTC. Encoded protein: CASSPLLGGTYEQYF.

The chain has TRBV6-5 and TRBJ2-7; TRBD1 matches at 10 bases. Germline V lookup: CDR1 MNHEY, CDR2 SVGAGI. V lost 3 bases and J lost 4; bases outside the gene matches: 9. The CDR3 sequence is 16 residues long. The CDR3 sequence: CASSYGAGQGGYEQYF. As DNA, the CDR3 is TGTGCCAGCAGTTATGGCGCAGGACAGGGGGGATACGAGCAGTACTTC.

This clone was picked up one time. V and J are TRBV7-9 and TRBJ1-2, with TRBD1 matching 7 bases. CDR1 and CDR2 (germline): SEHNR, FQNEAQ (reference sequence). The CDR3 consists of 15 residues. The trim removed 4 bases at V and 3 bases at J, leaving 8 bases unmatched. The CDR3 protein is CASSSIQGLDYGYTF. CDR3 sequence (DNA): TGTGCCAGCAGCTCGATACAGGGGCTTGACTATGGCTACACCTTC.

The V gene is TRBV29-1, the J gene TRBJ1-2, with no clear D. The CDR3 runs to 14 residues. V lost 3 bases and J lost 6, with 17 bases in between. CDR1 is SQVTM and CDR2 is ANQGSEA in the germline V gene. The CDR3 DNA sequence: TGCAGCGTTGATGGCGATCTGCAGGTGGATGGCTACACCTTC. Translated, it gives CSVDGDLQVDGYTF.

A word on this clone: The sample has other DNA sequences that encode this CDR3 too. The rearrangement joins TRBV9 to TRBJ2-5, with 7 bases lining up with TRBD2. Germline-derived CDR1 and CDR2 are SGDLS and YYNGEE. This CDR3 contains 14 residues. The J segment lost 1 base and the V segment lost 0 bases, leaving 0 bases of the junction unmatched. CDR3: CASSVAGGQETQYF. Written as DNA, the CDR3 is TGTGCCAGCAGCGTAGCGGGGGGCCAAGAGACCCAGTACTTC.

The chain carries TRBV7-8 and TRBJ2-7; D is unresolved. The CDR3 loop spans 16 amino acids. Trimming took off 5 bases at V and 2 bases at J, with 19 bases between the two ends. The V gene's germline CDR1 is SGHVS and CDR2 FQNEAQ. CDR3 nucleotides: TGTGCCAGCAGCGACCCCAGGCCAACAGAACCCTACGAGCAGTACTTC. It specifies CASSDPRPTEPYEQYF.

The V gene is TRBV4-1, the J gene TRBJ1-1; D call uncertain. Germline lookup yields CDR1 MGHRA and CDR2 YSYEKL. V was trimmed by 1 base and J by 5 bases, leaving 11 bases between them. The CDR3 has 14 amino acids. CDR3 sequence: CASSQAGGSTEAFF. Here the CDR3 DNA reads TGCGCCAGCAGCCAAGCGGGAGGTTCGACTGAAGCTTTCTTT.

The chain employs TRBV27 and TRBJ1-3; D gene unclear. The CDR3 runs 13 residues. Trimming removed 2 bases at V and 9 bases at J, with 11 bases between. Germline CDR1 is MNHEY and CDR2 is SMNVEV (reference sequence). Here the CDR3 reads CASSLLLGGTIYF. The CDR3 DNA sequence: TGTGCCAGCAGTTTACTGCTGGGAGGCACCATATATTTT.

The rearrangement uses TRBV2 and TRBJ1-5; 9 bases agree with TRBD1. Germline V lookup: CDR1 SNHLY, CDR2 FYNNEI. V shed 7 bases, J shed 4 bases, and the junction held 5 bases outside the gene matches. The length of the CDR3 is 14 residues. In nucleotides, the CDR3 is TGTGCCAGCAACCTGGACAGGGGTAATCAGCCCCAGCATTTT. Protein product: CASNLDRGNQPQHF. Together with reference TRBV2 and TRBJ1-5, the CDR3 gives the full variable domain: EPEVTQTPSHQVTQMGQEVILRCVPISNHLYFYWYRQILGQKVEFLVSFYNNEISEKSEIFDDQFSVERPDGSNFTLKIRSTKLEDSAMYFCASNLDRGNQPQHFGDGTRLSIL.

The rearrangement links TRBV18 to TRBJ2-3; 8 bases are a match to TRBD1. This CDR3 is 16 amino acids long. J was trimmed by 4 bases and V by 3 bases; bases with no gene match: 9. In germline, CDR1 is KGHSH, CDR2 LQKENI. CDR3 DNA sequence: TGTGCCAGCTCACCTTATAGACAGGGGCTAGCAGATACGCAGTATTTT. Residues: CASSPYRQGLADTQYF.

This clone has more than one count but fewer than ten. The chain is built from TRBV4-2 and TRBJ2-2; a weak D match, TRBD2 (6 bases). The CDR3 has 17 amino acids. CDR1 and CDR2 (germline): LGHNA, YNFKEQ. The V gene lost 0 bases and the J gene lost 3 bases, with 14 bases spanning the gap. The CDR3 DNA follows: TGTGCCAGCAGCCAAGATTTCCTAGCGAGATACACCGGGGAGCTGTTTTTT. Its translation: CASSQDFLARYTGELFF.

The chain links TRBV7-8 to TRBJ2-1; 7 positions match TRBD1. V gave up 1 base and J gave up 7 bases; unmatched junction bases: 4. Germline V gene lookup returns CDR1 SGHVS and CDR2 FQNEAQ. The CDR3 runs to 14 residues. The CDR3 here is CASSLVTGANEQFF. The CDR3 DNA reads as TGTGCCAGCAGCTTAGTTACAGGGGCGAATGAGCAGTTCTTC. The full variable domain, its missing parts supplied by reference TRBV7-8 and TRBJ2-1, is GAGVSQSPRYKVAKRGQDVALRCDPISGHVSLFWYQQALGQGPEFLTYFQNEAQLDKSGLPSDRFFAERPEGSVSTLKIQRTQQEDSAVYLCASSLVTGANEQFFGPGTRLTVL.

This clone is a singleton in its sample. The chain employs TRBV7-9 and TRBJ2-7; D is undetermined. In germline, CDR1 is SEHNR, CDR2 FQNEAQ (reference sequence). Trimming pared 5 bases from V and 3 bases from J, leaving 14 bases between. There are 14 residues in the CDR3. The CDR3 DNA follows: TGTGCCAGCAGCCTCTCGGCACAGCACTACGAGCAGTACTTC. It codes for CASSLSAQHYEQYF.

The V gene is TRBV5-1, the J gene TRBJ1-5, with D perhaps TRBD1 (5 bases). V was trimmed by 0 bases and J by 4 bases, leaving 11 bases between them. Per the germline V gene, CDR1 is SGHRS and CDR2 is YFSETQ. This CDR3 is 15 amino acids long. The CDR3 is CASSLGGGKNQPQHF. The DNA for the CDR3 is TGCGCCAGCAGCTTGGGCGGGGGTAAGAATCAGCCCCAGCATTTT.

The J gene is TRBJ2-7, the V gene TRBV18, with TRBD2 matching over 8 bases. The CDR3 length is 14 residues. Trimming removed 3 bases from V and 2 bases from J; junction bases left unmatched: 3. Germline V gene lookup returns CDR1 KGHSH and CDR2 LQKENI. The CDR3 spells CASSPRAGAYEQYF. In DNA form, the CDR3 reads TGTGCCAGCTCACCCCGAGCGGGGGCCTACGAGCAGTACTTC.

The chain is built from TRBV4-1 and TRBJ1-1; D is possibly TRBD1 (5 bases). Germline-derived CDR1 and CDR2 are MGHRA and YSYEKL. This CDR3 has 16 amino acids. V shed 2 bases and J shed 1 base, with 14 bases lying between them. CDR3: CASSQWGGGENTEAFF. CDR3 bases: TGCGCCAGCAGCCAATGGGGTGGGGGGGAGAACACTGAAGCTTTCTTT.

The chain couples TRBV7-8 to TRBJ2-7; D perhaps matches TRBD1 (6 bases). V lost 5 bases to trimming and J lost 5 bases, with 19 bases between them. This CDR3 is 15 amino acids long. CDR1 and CDR2 from the germline V gene are SGHVS and FQNEAQ. Written as DNA, the CDR3 is TGTGCCAGCAGCGCAATGGACAGTAGGACAGACGAGCAGTACTTC. Residues: CASSAMDSRTDEQYF.

The chain carries TRBV2 and TRBJ1-1; tentatively, D is TRBD1 (5 bases). The CDR3 contains 9 residues. The germline V gene has CDR1 SNHLY and CDR2 FYNNEI. V lost 9 bases, J lost 7 bases, and 6 bases lay in between. The chain's CDR3 is CASRGEAFF. CDR3 DNA: TGTGCCAGTAGGGGTGAAGCTTTCTTT.

This clone was counted a single time. This chain connects TRBV4-3 to TRBJ2-1; 10 bases match TRBD2. Germline loops: CDR1 LGHNA, CDR2 YSLEER. Germline trimming cut 0 bases from V and 4 bases from J; bases unmatched to any gene: 9. The CDR3 is made up of 18 amino acids. CDR3 nucleotide sequence: TGCGCCAGCAGCCAAGATCCCTCTGTAGCGGGGGGTTACAATGAGCAGTTCTTC. The encoded protein is CASSQDPSVAGGYNEQFF.